This T cell receptor beta chain was recovered during a study of blood T cell repertoires in COVID-19. In the study overall: PBMCs, B-cell-depleted T cells, or T cells provided the cDNA or gDNA that made up the material.

V lost 4 bases, J lost 3 bases, and 7 bases lay in between. Germline V gene sequence: CDR1 SGHDN, CDR2 FVKESK. This CDR3 spans 13 amino acids. Sequenced by immunoSEQ multiplex PCR; TCRdb stores in-frame clones only, minus some. This table has some 120,000 clones, roughly 85% appearing once. This chain joins TRBV14 and TRBJ1-5, with D maybe TRBD1 (5 bases). The clonotype was recovered from an elderly woman with acute or convalescent COVID-19. Sequenced material: peripheral blood. DNA for the CDR3: TGTGCCAGCAGCCCGACAGTCAATCAGCCCCAGCATTTT. Its protein is CASSPTVNQPQHF. Variable domain in full (rest from reference TRBV14 and TRBJ1-5): EAGVTQFPSHSVIEKGQTVTLRCDPISGHDNLYWYRRVMGKEIKFLLHFVKESKQDESGMPNNRFLAERTGGTYSTLKVQPAELEDSGVYFCASSPTVNQPQHFGDGTRLSIL.